This T cell receptor beta chain was captured in a study of T-cell reconstitution after alpha-beta-depleted transplantation in children. This clonotype was detected a few times. A TCRbeta library incorporating unique molecular identifiers was prepared. TCRdb redid the calling of the PCR reads with MiXCR, one entry per CDR3 protein. The data show 750,000 to 950,000 distinct CDR3 sequences, about 16% seen once. The source is a male patient younger than 18 who had a stem cell transplant for acute lymphoblastic leukemia, so the T cells may come from the graft donor. Sequences were derived from PBMCs, mostly from graft donor cells, sampled 360 days after TCRalphabeta/CD19-depleted stem cell transplant.

CDR3 sequence: CASSSFLTGDTQYF. The CDR3 region has the DNA TGCGCCAGCAGCTCGTTCCTCACGGGAGATACGCAGTATTTT. J is TRBJ2-3 and V is TRBV5-1, with D hard to call. Trimming shortened V by 3 bases and J by 5 bases, and 13 bases separated the two germline ends. CDR3 size: 14 residues. CDR1 and CDR2 from the germline V gene are SGHRS and YFSETQ.